This TCR beta chain was identified during a study of OX40 agonist ivuxolimab in advanced cancers. Study as a whole: Those enrolled were approximately 83% male, with a mean age of 60 years and ages from roughly 20 to 90. Partial responses were achieved by three patients, one with hepatocellular carcinoma and two with cutaneous melanoma.

Study results and limitations: Compared with CD4+, CD8+ T cells on average had more expanded clones. Low normalized T-cell clonal expansion also characterized some of the nonresponders.

Libraries were prepared by immunoSEQ multiplex PCR; TCRdb keeps only in-frame clonotypes and omits some of them. The sample yields tens of thousands of clones, 82% seen once. Comment on this clone: Antigen: not known.

This clonotype was sampled from an adult with an advanced solid tumor such as melanoma, head and neck, liver or kidney cancer. The sample in question was CD4+ or CD8+ T cells sorted from blood, obtained in a trial of the OX40 agonist ivuxolimab.

The CDR3 DNA reads as TGTGCCAGCAGGGCTTTGAGGGAGCAGTACTTC. Translated, it gives CASRALREQYF. The chain uses TRBV6-5 and TRBJ2-7; D is unresolved. CDR1 and CDR2 (germline): MNHEY, SVGAGI. This CDR3 region has 11 residues. Trimming took off 6 bases at V and 7 bases at J, with 10 bases between the two ends.